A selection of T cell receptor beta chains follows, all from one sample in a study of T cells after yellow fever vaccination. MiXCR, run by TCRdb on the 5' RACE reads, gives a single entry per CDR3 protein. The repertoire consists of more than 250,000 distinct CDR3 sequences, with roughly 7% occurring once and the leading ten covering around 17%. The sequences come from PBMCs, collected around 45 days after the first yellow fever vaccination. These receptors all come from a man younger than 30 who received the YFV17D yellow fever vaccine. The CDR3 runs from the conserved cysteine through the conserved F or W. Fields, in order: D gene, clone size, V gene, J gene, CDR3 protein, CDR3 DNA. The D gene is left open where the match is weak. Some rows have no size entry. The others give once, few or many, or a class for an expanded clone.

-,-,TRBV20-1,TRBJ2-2,CSALNRRGPGELFF,TGCAGTGCTTTGAACCGAAGGGGTCCCGGGGAGCTGTTTTTT
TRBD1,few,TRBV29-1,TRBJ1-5,CSVGQGARQPQHF,TGCAGCGTTGGCCAGGGGGCGCGGCAGCCCCAGCATTTT
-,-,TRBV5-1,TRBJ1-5,CASSLAGSSNQPQHF,TGCGCCAGCAGCTTGGCCGGGTCCTCCAATCAGCCCCAGCATTTT
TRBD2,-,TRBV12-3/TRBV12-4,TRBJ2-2,CASSYSGGGTGELFF,TGTGCCAGCTCCTACTCCGGGGGGGGCACCGGGGAGCTGTTTTTT
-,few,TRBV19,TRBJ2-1,CASSIGSAGYNEQFF,TGTGCCAGTAGTATAGGGTCCGCTGGTTACAATGAGCAGTTCTTC
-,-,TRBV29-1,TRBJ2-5,CSVEGGGRETQYF,TGCAGCGTTGAAGGAGGGGGGCGAGAGACCCAGTACTTC
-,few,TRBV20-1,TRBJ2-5,CSARAPVTQETQYF,TGCAGTGCTAGGGCCCCCGTGACACAAGAGACCCAGTACTTC
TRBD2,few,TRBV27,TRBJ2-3,CASSVLAGVTDTQYF,TGTGCCAGCAGTGTACTGGCGGGGGTCACAGATACGCAGTATTTT
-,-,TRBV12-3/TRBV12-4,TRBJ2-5,CASSLIQTLRDTQETQYF,TGTGCCAGCAGTTTAATCCAGACCCTCCGGGACACTCAAGAGACCCAGTACTTC
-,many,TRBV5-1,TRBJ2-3,CASSPLQGEDTQYF,TGCGCCAGCAGCCCCTTACAGGGAGAAGATACGCAGTATTTT
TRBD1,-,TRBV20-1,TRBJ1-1,CSARGRTGGVEAFF,TGCAGTGCTAGAGGGAGGACAGGGGGTGTTGAAGCTTTCTTT
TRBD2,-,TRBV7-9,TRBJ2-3,CASSQHSYSGDTDTQYF,TGTGCCAGCAGCCAGCATTCCTATAGCGGGGACACAGATACGCAGTATTTT
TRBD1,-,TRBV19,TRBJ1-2,CASRKDRWQNGYTF,TGTGCCAGTAGGAAGGACAGGTGGCAGAATGGCTACACCTTC
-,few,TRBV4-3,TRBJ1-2,CASSQGRHSGYTF,TGCGCCAGCAGCCAAGGACGGCACTCTGGCTACACCTTC
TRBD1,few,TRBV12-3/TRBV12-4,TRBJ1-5,CASSRTGVAGQPQHF,TGTGCCAGCAGTCGGACAGGGGTAGCAGGTCAGCCCCAGCATTTT
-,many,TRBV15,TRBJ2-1,CATSRAEVDEQFF,TGTGCCACCAGCAGGGCGGAAGTGGATGAGCAGTTCTTC
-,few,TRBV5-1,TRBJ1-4,CASSLDKKPNEKLFF,TGCGCCAGCAGCTTGGATAAAAAACCTAATGAAAAACTGTTTTTT
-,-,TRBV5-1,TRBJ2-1,CASSLSSSYNEQFF,TGCGCCAGCAGCTTAAGTAGCTCCTACAATGAGCAGTTCTTC
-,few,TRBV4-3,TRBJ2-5,CASSQDRSIEGTQYF,TGCGCCAGCAGCCAAGATAGGTCGATAGAGGGAACCCAGTACTTC
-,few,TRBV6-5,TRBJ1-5,CASSYSNVGHQPQHF,TGTGCCAGCAGTTACTCGAATGTCGGGCACCAGCCCCAGCATTTT
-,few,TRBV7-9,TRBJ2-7,CASSHGGRYEQYF,TGTGCCAGCAGCCACGGGGGACGCTACGAGCAGTACTTC
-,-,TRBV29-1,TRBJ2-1,CSVPSSSYNEQFF,TGCAGCGTGCCCTCGAGCTCCTACAATGAGCAGTTCTTC
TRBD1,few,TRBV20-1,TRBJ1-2,CATDRANYGYTF,TGCGCAACGGACAGGGCCAACTATGGCTACACCTTC
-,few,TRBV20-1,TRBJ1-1,CSARKGRNTEAFF,TGCAGTGCTAGAAAAGGACGGAACACTGAAGCTTTCTTT
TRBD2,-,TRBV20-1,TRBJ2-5,CSAKFTGLAGRRETQYF,TGCAGTGCAAAATTCACCGGACTAGCGGGGCGGAGAGAGACCCAGTACTTC
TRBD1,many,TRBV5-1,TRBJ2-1,CASSLDLPGQGNEQFF,TGCGCCAGCAGCTTGGATTTACCGGGACAGGGAAATGAGCAGTTCTTC
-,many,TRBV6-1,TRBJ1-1,CASSPPGGRSTEAFF,TGTGCCAGCAGTCCGCCGGGGGGGCGCAGCACTGAAGCTTTCTTT
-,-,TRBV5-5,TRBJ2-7,CASSLDATYEQYF,TGTGCCAGCAGCTTGGACGCCACCTACGAGCAGTACTTC
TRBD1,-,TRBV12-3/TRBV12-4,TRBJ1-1,CASDNGTGATEAFF,TGTGCCAGCGACAACGGGACAGGGGCAACTGAAGCTTTCTTT
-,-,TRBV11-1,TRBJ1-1,CASSFFHTEAFF,TGTGCCAGCAGCTTTTTTCACACTGAAGCTTTCTTT
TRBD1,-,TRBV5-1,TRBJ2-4,CASSEDRVGLQYF,TGCGCCAGCAGCGAGGACAGGGTCGGCCTTCAGTACTTC
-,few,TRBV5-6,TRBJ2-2,CASSFQGPNTGELFF,TGTGCCAGCAGCTTCCAGGGGCCAAACACCGGGGAGCTGTTTTTT
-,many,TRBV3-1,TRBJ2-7,CASSHESYEQYF,TGTGCCAGCAGCCACGAATCCTACGAGCAGTACTTC
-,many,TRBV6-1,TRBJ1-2,CASIDPRGRGYTF,TGTGCCAGCATCGATCCCAGGGGACGGGGCTACACCTTC
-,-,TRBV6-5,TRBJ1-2,CASSYSSLAPAYGYTF,TGTGCCAGCAGTTATTCCTCTCTGGCGCCCGCCTATGGCTACACCTTC
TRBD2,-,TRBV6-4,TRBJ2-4,CASSDSWGGMAKNIQYF,TGTGCCAGCAGTGACTCGTGGGGAGGGATGGCCAAAAACATTCAGTACTTC
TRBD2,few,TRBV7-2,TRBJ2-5,CASSSRTSRGETQYF,TGTGCCAGCAGCTCCCGGACTAGTCGGGGGGAGACCCAGTACTTC
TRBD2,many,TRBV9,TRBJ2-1,CASSVTAGPNNEQFF,TGTGCCAGCAGCGTGACAGCGGGGCCAAACAATGAGCAGTTCTTC
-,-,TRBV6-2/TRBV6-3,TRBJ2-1,CASSLLASPQDEQFF,TGTGCCAGCAGTCTTCTAGCATCCCCACAAGATGAGCAGTTCTTC
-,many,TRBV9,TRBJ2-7,CASSQNLREQYF,TGTGCCAGCAGCCAAAACTTGAGGGAGCAGTACTTC
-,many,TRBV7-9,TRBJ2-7,CASSAGLPYEQYF,TGTGCCAGCAGCGCAGGACTTCCCTACGAGCAGTACTTC